Below are 18 T cell receptor beta chains sequenced from a single sample in a study of a mutant IDH1 vaccine in newly diagnosed glioma. Some clones are missing from TCRdb's copy, which holds only in-frame ones; the method was immunoSEQ multiplex PCR. The data contain around 44,000 clones, 65% to 85% of them singletons. The antigens these receptors bind are not known. Noted time point: week 35, safety follow-up. Topical imiquimod was applied with each vaccine dose, which held 300 ug of mutant IDH1 20-mer peptide. The material sequenced was PBMCs, taken from a glioma patient whose treatment included an IDH1 peptide vaccine. Receptors were obtained from a man aged 40-49 years with glioma.

The rearrangement uses TRBV7-9 and TRBJ1-2; D not certain. CDR1 SEHNR and CDR2 FQNEAQ come from the germline V gene (reference sequence). The CDR3 runs to 12 residues. The ends were cut back, 1 base at V and 4 bases at J, with 4 bases in the middle. In nucleotides, the CDR3 is TGTGCCAGCAGCTTAGGGACCTATGGCTACACCTTC. Its protein is CASSLGTYGYTF.

The chain recombines TRBV6-6 with TRBJ2-5, with TRBD1 matching 7 bases. V shed 5 bases, J shed 6 bases, and the junction held 3 bases outside the gene matches. In germline, CDR1 is MNHNY, CDR2 SVGAGI (reference sequence). The CDR3 length is 12 residues. The CDR3 coding sequence is TGTGCCAGCAGTACAGGGGTACAGACCCAGTACTTC. Amino acids: CASSTGVQTQYF.

This rearrangement joins TRBV25-1 to TRBJ1-1, with 7 bases that match TRBD1. Germline lookup yields CDR1 MGHDK and CDR2 SYGVNS. The CDR3 consists of 15 residues. The V segment lost 0 bases and the J segment 3 bases; nucleotides outside the gene matches: 4. The CDR3 nucleotides are TGTGCCAGCAGTGAATATGAGACAGGGCACACTGAAGCTTTCTTT. Protein sequence: CASSEYETGHTEAFF. Together with reference TRBV25-1 and TRBJ1-1, the CDR3 gives the full variable domain: EADIYQTPRYLVIGTGKKITLECSQTMGHDKMYWYQQDPGMELHLIHYSYGVNSTEKGDLSSESTVSRIRTEHFPLTLESARPSHTSQYLCASSEYETGHTEAFFGQGTRLTVV.

The chain recombines TRBV6-6 with TRBJ1-5; D is unresolved. V lost 8 bases to trimming and J lost 7 bases, with 15 bases between them. Germline CDR1 is MNHNY and CDR2 is SVGAGI (reference sequence). This CDR3 spans 13 amino acids. Written as DNA, the CDR3 is TGTGCCAGCGATCGCGGGGTGCGCCAGCCCCAGCATTTT. Translation gives CASDRGVRQPQHF.

This clone was counted a single time. The V gene is TRBV18, the J gene TRBJ2-1, with a weak D call TRBD1 (7 bases). Germline V CDR1 and CDR2: KGHSH, LQKENI. The CDR3 extends over 15 amino acids. V was clipped by 6 bases and J by 8 bases, with 20 bases between them. The CDR3 protein is CASSPPGGLRDEQFF. The CDR3 bases are TGTGCCAGCTCCCCCCCAGGGGGGCTCAGGGATGAGCAGTTCTTC.

This clone was recorded only once. V usage is TRBV5-6 and J usage is TRBJ2-5; D gene uncertain. The CDR3 covers 13 residues. The germline V and J ends were trimmed by 6 bases and 1 base, with 10 bases remaining between them. Per germline, CDR1 SGHDT and CDR2 YYEEEE. CDR3 protein: CASTLGFQETQYF. The CDR3 nucleotides read TGTGCCAGCACCCTGGGGTTCCAAGAGACCCAGTACTTC.

The rearrangement links TRBV30 to TRBJ2-7, with D maybe TRBD2 (6 bases). The length of the CDR3 is 14 residues. V was cut by 0 bases and J by 7 bases, with 16 bases left in between. From germline, CDR1 is GTSNPN and CDR2 SVGIG (reference sequence). The CDR3 region is CAWSVSGVFSEQYF. The CDR3 region has the DNA TGTGCCTGGAGTGTATCGGGGGTGTTTTCTGAGCAGTACTTC.

The genes are TRBV9 and TRBJ2-2; D possibly corresponds to TRBD1 (7 bases). The CDR3 runs 16 residues. Germline lookup yields CDR1 SGDLS and CDR2 YYNGEE. The germline V and J ends were trimmed by 4 bases and 4 bases, with 17 bases remaining between them. DNA for the CDR3: TGTGCCAGCAGCCCAAGACAGGGAGGTAGCACCGGGGAGCTGTTTTTT. Its protein is CASSPRQGGSTGELFF. Supplemented by reference TRBV9 and TRBJ2-2, the full variable domain reads DSGVTQTPKHLITATGQRVTLRCSPRSGDLSVYWYQQSLDQGLQFLIQYYNGEERAKGNILERFSAQQFPDLHSELNLSSLELGDSALYFCASSPRQGGSTGELFFGEGSRLTVL.

The rearrangement joins TRBV5-4 to TRBJ1-1; D gene unclear. V was shortened by 1 base and J by 1 base, with 5 bases between the two germline ends. The CDR3 is 13 residues long. Germline-derived CDR1 and CDR2 are SGHNT and YYREEE (reference sequence). The CDR3 is CASSLNRNTEAFF. The CDR3 coding sequence is TGTGCCAGCAGCTTGAACAGGAACACTGAAGCTTTCTTT.

This clone was counted only a few times. V usage is TRBV7-9 and J usage is TRBJ1-4; weak D call: TRBD1 (5 bases). With 2 bases removed from V and 2 bases from J, the gap between germline ends came to 6 bases. CDR1 is SEHNR, CDR2 FQNEAQ, per germline (reference sequence). This CDR3 is built from 14 residues. The CDR3 region has the DNA TGTGCCAGCAGCTTACGGGGCACTAATGAAAAACTGTTTTTT. Translated: CASSLRGTNEKLFF.

This chain links TRBV5-8 with TRBJ1-5; TRBD1 matches 7 bases. Germline V gives CDR1 SGHTS, CDR2 YDEGEE. With V trimmed by 4 bases and J by 4 bases, 11 bases remained unmatched. CDR3 length equals 16 residues. The CDR3 DNA reads as TGTGCCAGCAGCAAGGGTACAGGGGCGGGTAATCAGCCCCAGCATTTT. Translation gives CASSKGTGAGNQPQHF.

The J gene is TRBJ2-2, the V gene TRBV9; 12 nucleotides agree with TRBD1. Trimming took 0 bases from V and 6 from J; bases not matched to a gene: 15. The germline CDR1 and CDR2 sequences are SGDLS and YYNGEE. This CDR3 has 20 residues. This CDR3 is CASSVDRDRGLSIMPGELFF. In nucleotides, the CDR3 is TGTGCCAGCAGCGTAGACCGGGACAGGGGGCTATCCATCATGCCCGGGGAGCTGTTTTTT. Filled out from reference TRBV9 and TRBJ2-2, the complete variable domain reads DSGVTQTPKHLITATGQRVTLRCSPRSGDLSVYWYQQSLDQGLQFLIQYYNGEERAKGNILERFSAQQFPDLHSELNLSSLELGDSALYFCASSVDRDRGLSIMPGELFFGEGSRLTVL.

This chain joins TRBV6-1 and TRBJ1-4; 7 bases fit TRBD1. V lost 4 bases and J lost 5; bases outside the gene matches: 7. This CDR3 contains 15 residues. Germline CDR1 is MNHNS and CDR2 is SASEGT. For the CDR3, the DNA is TGTGCCAGCAGTGTTTGGACAGGAAAAAATGAAAAACTGTTTTTT. Translating gives CASSVWTGKNEKLFF.

V gene TRBV5-1 combines with J gene TRBJ1-1, with D uncertain. Germline V lookup: CDR1 SGHRS, CDR2 YFSETQ. The CDR3 spans 14 residues. Trimming left V 5 bases short and J 4 bases short, with 15 bases between. Here the CDR3 DNA reads TGCGCCAGCAGGGGAGAGGCGGGGAGCACTGAAGCTTTCTTT. Amino acid sequence: CASRGEAGSTEAFF.

The rearrangement links TRBV29-1 to TRBJ1-1, with D unclear. Trimming left V 7 bases short and J 8 bases short, with 20 bases between. This CDR3 is built from 13 residues. Germline assignment: CDR1 SQVTM and CDR2 ANQGSEA. The chain's CDR3 is CSGGTTDGLEAFF. The CDR3 nucleotides are TGCAGCGGCGGAACCACGGACGGTTTGGAAGCTTTCTTT. Filled out from reference TRBV29-1 and TRBJ1-1, the complete variable domain reads SAVISQKPSRDICQRGTSLTIQCQVDSQVTMMFWYRQQPGQSLTLIATANQGSEATYESGFVIDKFPISRPNLTFSTLTVSNMSPEDSSIYLCSGGTTDGLEAFFGQGTRLTVV.

This clone was picked up a small number of times. The V call is TRBV21-1, the J call TRBJ1-1. TRBV21-1 is termed a pseudogene. This CDR3 region has 15 residues. The CDR3 bases are TGTGCCAGCAGTACTACGGGGTGCATGAACACTGAAGCTTTCTTT. Protein: CASSTTGCMNTEAFF.

This clone has just one count. The rearrangement uses TRBV2 and TRBJ2-7, with 13 bases that match TRBD2. The length of the CDR3 is 18 residues. Trimming cost V 5 bases and J 7 bases; bases outside gene matches: 17. Germline assignment: CDR1 SNHLY and CDR2 FYNNEI. This CDR3 reads CASSFSPGLAGPLGEQYF. The CDR3 DNA reads as TGTGCCAGCAGTTTTTCCCCGGGACTAGCGGGGCCGCTCGGGGAGCAGTACTTC.

In this sample, this clone turned up a few times. The gene calls are TRBV5-6 and TRBJ1-1, with D possibly being TRBD1 (5 bases). The V gene's germline CDR1 is SGHDT and CDR2 YYEEEE. V was cut by 1 base and J by 6 bases, with 10 bases left in between. CDR3 length: 13 residues. CDR3 sequence: CASSLYGGPEAFF. In nucleotides, the CDR3 is TGTGCCAGCAGCTTGTATGGGGGTCCTGAAGCTTTCTTT.